This TCR beta chain was sequenced for a study of shared clonotypes between healthy human individuals. Data came from immunoSEQ multiplex PCR; TCRdb stores just in-frame clones and leaves some out. Found here are approximately 1,500,000 clones, 95% to 99% of them singletons; the top ten hold roughly 0.42%. With 7 bases removed from V and 1 base from J, the gap between germline ends came to 14 bases. The CDR3 is 16 amino acids. Germline V lookup: CDR1 LNHDA, CDR2 SQIVND (reference sequence). The donors were adults (healthy and HIV-negative) with no recent acute infections or vaccinations. V and J are TRBV19 and TRBJ2-6; no clear D. The receptor's source is a man aged 25 to 45 in good health. The sequencing sample was made of naive CD4+ T cells sorted from blood. Subset specified: CD45RA+ positively selected. CDR3 region: CASTSGVGSGANVLTF. The CDR3 region has the DNA TGTGCCAGTACCTCTGGGGTGGGGTCTGGGGCCAACGTCCTGACTTTC.